This T cell receptor (beta chain) came from a study of blood T cells in healthy people across ages. Study summary: Template switching caught about one barcoded beta molecule for each two T cells. Notes on the study in general: Considered underestimates were the diversity estimates obtained from one million T cells.

As concerns this clonotype: Its antigen is unknown.

The use of a sample-barcoded 5' primer and a J-beta primer mix characterized a second PCR of roughly 6 to 11 cycles. TCRdb analysed the 5' RACE reads with MiXCR anew, one entry per CDR3 protein. The table has some 1,800,000 distinct CDR3 sequences, about 39% seen once; the top ten hold 20% to 25%. The CDR3 runs 13 residues. CDR1 and CDR2 (germline): SQVTM, ANQGSEA. Trimming cost V 8 bases and J 2 bases, with 13 bases left between them. The draw of peripheral blood yielded approximately 10 milliliters from each donor. What was sequenced was blood. V is TRBV29-1 and J is TRBJ2-1, with D tentatively TRBD1 or TRBD2 (6 bases each). The TCR originated in a human donor in good health. The CDR3 region has the DNA TGCAGCATCGAGGGGGGAGCCTACAATGAGCAGTTCTTC. This gives the protein CSIEGGAYNEQFF.